The clone carrying this T cell receptor beta chain has only a few counts. Its antigen is not known. These data are taken from a study of response to subunit inactivated influenza vaccine. General observations from the study: The study's authors posited that every seasonal influenza vaccination enlists few new T cells.

V lost 1 base and J lost 7, with 7 bases in between. The CDR3 consists of 13 residues. Germline V gene sequence: CDR1 SGHAT, CDR2 FQDESV (reference sequence). One entry per CDR3 protein, called by TCRdb with MiXCR from the RT-PCR reads. The sample contains under 850,000 distinct CDR3 sequences, 18% of which appear only once. The receptor's source is a man aged 45-60 years who received an inactivated influenza vaccine. This sequence joins TRBV11-1 and TRBJ2-2; D not certain. The sample in question was PBMCs from blood, obtained more than 4 days after vaccination. The CDR3 DNA sequence: TGTGCCAGCAGCTTAGTTACCAGCGGGGAGCTGTTTTTT. Its translation: CASSLVTSGELFF.